The 3 T cell receptor beta chains below were found in one sample sequenced in a study of PD-1 blockade in classical Hodgkin lymphoma. All patients relapsed after autologous stem cell transplantation, and brentuximab vedotin exposure varied. Produced via immunoSEQ multiplex PCR; TCRdb's table is partial and in-frame only. Among 90,000 to 100,000 clones listed, 89% were seen once. The sequenced sample was peripheral blood mononuclear cells (PBMCs), obtained before the second cycle of nivolumab. These receptors originate from a human donor with classical Hodgkin lymphoma.

The chain uses TRBV19 and TRBJ2-1; 11 bases align to TRBD2. V lost 4 bases and J lost 9; bases outside the gene matches: 8. Germline CDR1 and CDR2: LNHDA and SQIVND (reference sequence). The CDR3 sequence is 15 residues long. This CDR3 reads CASSTPLAGVSEQFF. CDR3 in DNA: TGTGCCAGTAGTACCCCACTAGCGGGAGTTAGTGAGCAGTTCTTC.

The rearrangement joins TRBV30 to TRBJ2-5, with D possibly being TRBD1 (6 bases). The V gene's germline CDR1 is GTSNPN and CDR2 SVGIG (reference sequence). The ends were cut back, 1 base at V and 7 bases at J, with 7 bases in the middle. The length of the CDR3 is 11 residues. This chain's CDR3 is CAWSGGRTQYF. Here the CDR3 DNA reads TGTGCCTGGAGTGGGGGGCGGACCCAGTACTTC.

V usage is TRBV13 and J usage is TRBJ2-7, with D perhaps matching TRBD1 (6 bases). V lost 2 bases, J lost 6 bases, and 8 bases lay in between. The germline CDR1 and CDR2 sequences are PRHDT and FYEKMQ (reference sequence). The CDR3 extends over 12 amino acids. The CDR3 DNA reads as TGTGCCAGCAGCTTAATGGGGGCCGAGCAGTACTTC. Its translation is CASSLMGAEQYF.